The TCR beta chain described here comes from a study of CD8 T cells in Susac syndrome (dated by TCRdb to the late 2010s). Broadly, across the study: Repertoire sequencing was used to test whether CD8+ T cell activation and differentiation in Susac syndrome was antigen driven. The study compared CD8+ T cell repertoire clonality among 12 healthy donors, about 14 Susac syndrome patients and roughly 15 multiple sclerosis patients.

RNA was extracted with the RNeasy kit and roughly 0.45 to 1 ug was reverse transcribed using random hexamers. TCR beta CDR3 regions were amplified with the immunoSEQ multiplex PCR assay covering 54 Vbeta and 13 Jbeta segments. To correct PCR amplification bias, a synthetic template baseline was used for both primer optimization and computational correction. Per the authors' processing: Reads were annotated to V, D and J genes per IMGT and analyzed with immunoSEQ Analyzer, keeping only productive sequences. To calculate clonality, Shannon entropy was normalized by log2 of the number of productive unique sequences and then subtracted from one. For each patient and control, public and private clones were evaluated within the 100 most prevalent clones. Clones were defined as Susac-specific if absent from the healthy and MS cohorts, from 1052 published viral clones and from other ImmuneACCESS disease sequences. TCRdb redid the processing of the public reads, applying fastp at Q25 and MiXCR, and retained in-frame beta chains. Rows with one shared CDR3 protein collapse into an entry with the most common genes and DNA. The V and J calls shown here were made by TCRdb, not taken from the authors' results. The sample records around 140,000 distinct CDR3 sequences, over 80% of which are singletons. Of the sample, roughly 0.5% falls within the top ten clones.

High-throughput TCR beta sequencing profiled peripheral blood CD8+ and CD4+ T cells from healthy donors, Susac syndrome patients and multiple sclerosis patients. Treatment-naive patients with stable or active relapsing-remitting disease fulfilling revised McDonald criteria were used as multiple sclerosis controls. CD8+ TEMRA cells were enriched by FACS, while bulk CD8+ and CD4+ T cells were purified by magnetic negative isolation. Blood was drawn into EDTA tubes, processed within 24 hours, and PBMCs were isolated by density gradient centrifugation. PBMCs intended for TCR sequencing were frozen in liquid nitrogen and were later thawed in a 37 degrees C water bath. Purity of sorted or isolated CD4+, CD8+ and CD8+ TEMRA cells was at least 90%. The study at large found these results: The number of individuals in the TCR sequencing and HLA analysis was recognized as being relatively small.

With respect to this clonotype: The antigen this receptor binds is unknown. The record has no base qualities; no much larger clone is one base away.

The sequenced sample consisted of CD8+ T cells from PBMCs. The sequence derives from a human donor with multiple sclerosis.

The DNA reads TGTGCCAGCAGTTTGGTTCAGGGTCCCGGGGAGCTGTTTTTT. Translation gives CASSLVQGPGELFF. The chain employs TRBV12-3 or TRBV12-4 and TRBJ2-2, and TRBD1 may be the D gene, going by 5 matching bases. From its cysteine to its phenylalanine, the CDR3 spans 14 amino acids. Of all the DNA, just the CDR3 is kept, 42 bases in frame from base 1. Trimming at the junction amounts to 3 bases on V and 6 bases on J, and the germline ends lie 11 bases apart.